This T cell receptor (beta chain) was documented in a study of T cell changes during pregnancy in multiple sclerosis. The protocol was immunoSEQ multiplex PCR, while the TCRdb copy is restricted to in-frame clones and leaves out a portion. Among approximately 88,000 clones, approximately 92% were seen once, and the ten largest hold over 2%. The CDR3 is made up of 12 amino acids. In germline, CDR1 is SGHAT, CDR2 FQNNGV. V trimming: 5 bases; J trimming: 7 bases; junction bases outside the gene matches: 5. This chain links TRBV11-2 with TRBJ2-7; 7 bases match TRBD1. This specimen was peripheral blood, taken in the first trimester of pregnancy. This receptor was identified in a female donor with multiple sclerosis, enrolled in a pregnancy study. The CDR3 region is CASSPGTAEQYF. Here the CDR3 DNA reads TGTGCCAGCAGCCCTGGGACAGCTGAGCAGTACTTC.